This TCR beta chain was recorded in a study of T cells in Graves' hyperthyroidism and ophthalmopathy. The investigators amplified TCR beta CDR3 regions from RNA transcripts. HTBI primers drove first-round RT-PCR of the TCR CDR3. TCRdb called the multiplex PCR reads again in MiXCR, with one record for every CDR3 protein. The sample shows 450,000 to 650,000 distinct CDR3 sequences, roughly 20% of them seen only once. V lost 4 bases, J lost 3 bases, and 16 bases lay in between. The CDR3 runs 15 residues. Per the germline V gene, CDR1 is LGHDT and CDR2 is YNNKEL (reference sequence). The gene calls are TRBV3-1 and TRBJ2-7; D ambiguous. Sequenced sample: blood. The receptor's source is a man in his late teens or twenties with Graves' hyperthyroidism. The CDR3 reads CASSRLTEVLYEQYF. DNA of the CDR3: TGTGCCAGCAGCCGACTGACTGAGGTTCTCTACGAGCAGTACTTC.